This entry concerns a single T cell receptor beta chain. TCRdb's table, derived via immunoSEQ multiplex PCR, lists solely in-frame clones and lacks some. The sample shows 150,000 to 200,000 clones, about 91% of them seen only once. This CDR3 spans 15 amino acids. CDR1 is SGHRS, CDR2 YFSETQ, per germline. After removal of 2 bases from V and 3 bases from J, the junction contained 5 bases not matched to a gene. The source of the sample is a study of T cell responses to AZD1222 COVID-19 vaccine. The V gene is TRBV5-1, the J gene TRBJ1-5; 7 nucleotides align to TRBD1. The sequenced sample was peripheral blood, obtained 28 days after the second AZD1222 dose. This TCR derives from an adult who received the AZD1222 COVID-19 vaccine. The CDR3 is CASSLTGAFNQPQHF. DNA for the CDR3: TGCGCCAGCAGCTTAACAGGGGCCTTCAATCAGCCCCAGCATTTT.